Following are 6 T cell receptor beta chains from one sample sequenced in a study of shared clonotypes between healthy human individuals. Libraries were prepared by immunoSEQ multiplex PCR; TCRdb keeps only in-frame clonotypes and omits some of them. Among 900,000 to 1,200,000 clones, 75% to 80% were seen once, and the ten largest hold roughly 0.55%. Sequencing used memory CD4+ T cells from PBMCs. Subset specified: CD45RA-negative fraction. The receptors come from a man aged 18 to 29 in good health. Some clones in this sample may be carry-over from other donors' samples.

The gene calls are TRBV28 and TRBJ1-1, with D hard to call. This CDR3 is built from 16 residues. Germline V gene data show CDR1 as MDHEN and CDR2 as SYDVKM. Trimming took 5 bases from V and 0 from J, leaving 16 bases between them. The CDR3 DNA reads TGTGCCAGCAGTATCTCCCCGTGGCAGATGAACACTGAAGCTTTCTTT. This sequence encodes CASSISPWQMNTEAFF. The full variable domain, rest sourced from reference TRBV28 and TRBJ1-1, is DVKVTQSSRYLVKRTGEKVFLECVQDMDHENMFWYRQDPGLGLRLIYFSYDVKMKEKGDIPEGYSVSREKKERFSLILESASTNQTSMYLCASSISPWQMNTEAFFGQGTRLTVV.

The chain recombines TRBV25-1 with TRBJ1-3, with a tentative D call TRBD1 (6 bases). Between the trimmed V and J ends, which lost 3 bases and 8 bases, there was a span of 11 bases. The CDR3 sequence is 13 residues long. From germline, CDR1 is MGHDK and CDR2 SYGVNS. Here the CDR3 reads CASSDRGPDTIYF. In DNA form, the CDR3 reads TGTGCCAGCAGTGACAGGGGCCCTGACACCATATATTTT.

The chain recombines TRBV4-2 with TRBJ2-3; the match to TRBD2 covers 7 bases. Unmatched junction bases numbered 5, after V lost 1 base and J lost 1 base. This CDR3 contains 16 residues. CDR1 is LGHNA and CDR2 is YNFKEQ in the germline V gene. CDR3 residues: CASSQARLAGTDTQYF. The CDR3 nucleotides read TGTGCCAGCAGCCAAGCTAGGCTAGCGGGCACAGATACGCAGTATTTT.

The chain links TRBV7-3 to TRBJ2-1; 12 bases agree with TRBD2. CDR1 is SGHTA, CDR2 FQGTGA, per germline. This CDR3 is 17 amino acids long. V was pared by 4 bases and J by 3 bases, with 7 bases of the junction left unmatched. CDR3 residues: CASSYAGTSGFYNEQFF. For the CDR3, the DNA is TGTGCCAGCAGCTACGCCGGGACTAGCGGGTTCTACAATGAGCAGTTCTTC.

The rearrangement joins TRBV6-6 to TRBJ1-2; 7 bases line up with TRBD1. There are 15 residues in the CDR3. V lost 0 bases and J lost 5; bases outside the gene matches: 6. Germline V gives CDR1 MNHNY, CDR2 SVGAGI (reference sequence). The CDR3 loop is CASSYSKGARYGYTF. In nucleotides, the CDR3 is TGTGCCAGCAGTTACTCAAAGGGGGCTCGTTATGGCTACACCTTC.

The rearrangement uses TRBV28 and TRBJ1-4; tentatively, D is TRBD1 (5 bases). Germline loops: CDR1 MDHEN, CDR2 SYDVKM. The V end lost 5 bases, the J end lost 5 bases, and 12 bases lay between the germline ends. The CDR3 has 14 amino acids. CDR3 residues: CASSISGFNEKLFF. CDR3 coding DNA: TGTGCCAGCAGTATTTCAGGGTTCAATGAAAAACTGTTTTTT.